This T cell receptor (beta chain) is drawn from a study of CD8 T cells in Susac syndrome. Germline values: CDR1 MDHEN, CDR2 SYDVKM. Trimming left V 3 bases short and J 3 bases short, with 11 bases between. This CDR3 has 14 amino acids. cDNA came from approximately 0.5 to 1 ug RNA primed by random hexamers. TCRdb ran MiXCR on the immunoSEQ multiplex PCR reads and lists one entry per CDR3 protein. The table shows about 280,000 distinct CDR3 sequences, with around 84% occurring only once. The TCR was taken from a human donor with multiple sclerosis. This chain connects TRBV28 to TRBJ1-1, with D perhaps matching TRBD1 (5 bases). The sample comprised CD8+ T cells from PBMCs. CDR3 coding DNA: TGTGCCAGCAGTTTTGGGGCTTTGGACACTGAAGCTTTCTTT. It encodes CASSFGALDTEAFF. Full variable domain (remainder filled in from reference TRBV28 and TRBJ1-1): DVKVTQSSRYLVKRTGEKVFLECVQDMDHENMFWYRQDPGLGLRLIYFSYDVKMKEKGDIPEGYSVSREKKERFSLILESASTNQTSMYLCASSFGALDTEAFFGQGTRLTVV.